There are a few counts of the clone carrying this T cell receptor (beta chain). This entry comes from a study of blood T cell repertoires in COVID-19. Study-level background: Sites across the United States, Italy and Spain contributed samples from acute and convalescent COVID-19.

The recovered donors of Cohort 3 showed two negative PCRs, clearance, or symptom resolution. As originally analysed: Scientists estimated how many nucleated cells there were by amplifying reference gene primers. Generated by immunoSEQ multiplex PCR, the TCRdb table keeps only in-frame clones and is missing some. V, J and clone size reflect that table, while D and trimming were determined from the DNA. The table records roughly 180,000 clones, around 90% of them present only once. Germline CDR1 reads SGHTA; CDR2 reads FQGNSA. The CDR3 sequence is 15 residues long. Trimming took 5 bases from V and 8 from J; bases not matched to a gene: 6.

Sequenced material: PBMCs or T cells enriched from blood (not recorded which). V and J are TRBV7-2 and TRBJ2-4; 13 bases agree with TRBD2. The clonotype originates from a woman aged 25 to 39 who had recovered from COVID-19. The CDR3 DNA reads as TGTGCCAGCAGCGTACTAGCGGGGGGGCCCGACATTCAGTACTTC. It translates to CASSVLAGGPDIQYF.